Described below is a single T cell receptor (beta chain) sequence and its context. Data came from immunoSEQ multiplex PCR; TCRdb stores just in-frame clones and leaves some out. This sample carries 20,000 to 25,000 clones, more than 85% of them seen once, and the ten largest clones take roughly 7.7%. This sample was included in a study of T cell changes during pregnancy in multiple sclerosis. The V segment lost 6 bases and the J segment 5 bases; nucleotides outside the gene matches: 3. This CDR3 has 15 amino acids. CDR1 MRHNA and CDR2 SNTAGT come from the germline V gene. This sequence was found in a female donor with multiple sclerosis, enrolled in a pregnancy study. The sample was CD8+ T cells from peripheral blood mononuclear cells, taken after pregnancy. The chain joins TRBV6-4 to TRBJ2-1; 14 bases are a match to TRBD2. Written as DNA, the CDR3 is TGTGCCAGCAGAGGGACTAGCGGGGGACACAATGAGCAGTTCTTC. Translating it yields CASRGTSGGHNEQFF.